This TCR beta chain emerged from a study of OX40 agonist ivuxolimab in advanced cancers. Whole-study context: Patients were treated with ivuxolimab, an agonistic anti-OX40 (CD134) antibody. Those treated in dose escalation had hepatocellular carcinoma, melanoma, renal cell cancer or head and neck cancer. Those enrolled were 82.7% male, with a mean age of approximately 60 years and ages from about 20 to 79.

Sampling of blood occurred at baseline, cycle 4 day 1, and cycle 7 day 1. The CDR3 consists of 13 residues. V lost 0 bases and J 1 base, leaving 3 bases between the germline ends. Germline V gene lookup returns CDR1 LNHDA and CDR2 SQIVND (reference sequence). Here immunoSEQ multiplex PCR was the method, and the copy in TCRdb shows in-frame clones only, minus some. The sample records tens of thousands of clones, around four fifths being singletons. This sequence joins TRBV19 and TRBJ2-5; D is uncertain. The receptor comes from an adult with an advanced solid tumor such as melanoma, head and neck, liver or kidney cancer. Specimen: CD4+ or CD8+ T cells sorted from blood, collected in a trial of the OX40 agonist ivuxolimab. The CDR3 sequence is CASSIDAQETQYF. For the CDR3, the DNA is TGTGCCAGTAGTATAGATGCCCAAGAGACCCAGTACTTC.